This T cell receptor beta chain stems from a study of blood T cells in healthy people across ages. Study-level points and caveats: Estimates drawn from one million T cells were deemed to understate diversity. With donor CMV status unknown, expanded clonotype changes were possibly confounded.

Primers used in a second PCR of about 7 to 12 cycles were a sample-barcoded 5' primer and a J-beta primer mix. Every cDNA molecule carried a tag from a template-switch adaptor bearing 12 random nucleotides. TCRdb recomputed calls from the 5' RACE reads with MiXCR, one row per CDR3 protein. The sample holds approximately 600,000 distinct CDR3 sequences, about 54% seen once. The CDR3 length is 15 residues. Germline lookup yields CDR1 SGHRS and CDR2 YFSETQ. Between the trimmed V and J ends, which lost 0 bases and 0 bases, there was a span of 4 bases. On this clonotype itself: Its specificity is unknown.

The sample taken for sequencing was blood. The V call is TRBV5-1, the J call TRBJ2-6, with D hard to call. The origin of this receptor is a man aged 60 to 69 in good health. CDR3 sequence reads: CASSLANSGANVLTF. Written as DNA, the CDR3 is TGCGCCAGCAGCTTGGCTAACTCTGGGGCCAACGTCCTGACTTTC.